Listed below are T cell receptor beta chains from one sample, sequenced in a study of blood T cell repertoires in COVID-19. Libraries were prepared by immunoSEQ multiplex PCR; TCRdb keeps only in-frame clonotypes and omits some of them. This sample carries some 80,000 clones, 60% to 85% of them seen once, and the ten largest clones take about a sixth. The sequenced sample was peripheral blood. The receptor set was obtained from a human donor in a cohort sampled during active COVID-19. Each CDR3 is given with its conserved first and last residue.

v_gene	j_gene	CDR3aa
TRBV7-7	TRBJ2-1	CASSPSGQGPYNEQFF
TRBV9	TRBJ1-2	CASSGTGQMDQGDYGYTF
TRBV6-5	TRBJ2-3	CASRPVGSGKDTQYF
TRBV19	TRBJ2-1	CASSGTGYNEQFF
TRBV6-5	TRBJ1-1	CASRTTGTEAFF
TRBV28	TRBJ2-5	CASSKRQGRETQYF
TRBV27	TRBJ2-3	CASSLLGQLSDTQYF
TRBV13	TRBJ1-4	CASSLGQGVWNEKLFF
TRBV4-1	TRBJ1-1	CASSPANPRVTVNTEAFF
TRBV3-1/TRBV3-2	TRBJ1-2	CASSQGTGVGYGYTF
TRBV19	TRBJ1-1	CASSIIRGIAFF
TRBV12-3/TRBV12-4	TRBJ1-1	CATLGGTEAFF
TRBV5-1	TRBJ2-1	CASSLLDLGEQFF
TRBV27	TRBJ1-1	CASSETVMTGAFF
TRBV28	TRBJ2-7	CASSLRGGGNEQYF
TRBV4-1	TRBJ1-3	CASSQDDNPGNTIYF
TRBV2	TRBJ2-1	CASSDIRALAGNEQFF
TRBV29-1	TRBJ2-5	CSVENLETETQYF
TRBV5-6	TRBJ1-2	CASSWRGDRYNGYTF
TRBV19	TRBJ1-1	CASSMRPNTEAFF
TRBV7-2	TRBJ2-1	CASSFNSGTAYNEQFF
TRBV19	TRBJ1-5	CASSTRTGYDNQPQHF
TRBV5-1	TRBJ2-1	CASSPTGGAGNEQFF
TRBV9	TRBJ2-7	CASSVDQGGYEQYF
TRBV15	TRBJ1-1	CATSRHDLPGRTEAFF
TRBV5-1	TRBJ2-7	CASSLQGFGDEQYF
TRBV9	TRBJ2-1	CASSSGSSYNEQFF
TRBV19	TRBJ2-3	CASSPSLREGPPDTQYF
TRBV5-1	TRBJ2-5	CASSLVGGWDQETQYF
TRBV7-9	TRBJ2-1	CASSYRVSGSYEQFF